Listed below are T cell receptor beta chains from one sample, sequenced in a study of blood T cells in healthy people across ages. MiXCR, applied by TCRdb to the 5' RACE reads, yields one record per CDR3 protein. Of some 1,800,000 distinct CDR3 sequences in the sample, about two fifths were seen once. Sequences were obtained from blood. The receptors originated from a human donor in good health. The CDR3 runs from the conserved cysteine through the conserved F or W. The order of the fields is clone size, J gene, D gene, V gene, CDR3 protein, CDR3 DNA. A D gene is named only where the DNA matches it firmly. Size tells how often a clone was seen (once, few, many) or the class of an expanded clone, and some rows leave it out.

>NA|TRBJ2-7|TRBD2|TRBV2
CASSVIAGEGSSYEQYF
TGTGCCAGCAGTGTGATAGCGGGAGAGGGGAGCTCCTACGAGCAGTACTTC
>NA|TRBJ2-1|NA|TRBV6-1
CASVGGDSTYNEQFF
TGTGCCAGCGTCGGCGGGGACAGTACCTACAATGAGCAGTTCTTC
>few|TRBJ2-1|NA|TRBV6-6
CASSFIGLNRAEQFF
TGTGCCAGCAGTTTCATCGGACTCAATAGGGCTGAGCAGTTCTTC
>NA|TRBJ2-1|TRBD2|TRBV9
CASSPRTRKQRAYNEQFF
TGTGCCAGCAGCCCCCGGACTAGAAAGCAGAGGGCCTACAATGAGCAGTTCTTC
>NA|TRBJ2-7|TRBD2|TRBV20-1
CSARVPSGGRYEQYF
TGCAGTGCTAGAGTCCCTAGCGGGGGTCGCTACGAGCAGTACTTC
>few|TRBJ1-1|NA|TRBV7-2
CASSLDPGTLGAFF
TGTGCCAGCAGCTTAGATCCAGGGACCCTTGGAGCTTTCTTT
>NA|TRBJ2-6|NA|TRBV4-3
CASSQERGGNVLTF
TGCGCCAGCAGCCAAGAGAGGGGGGGGAACGTCCTGACTTTC
>NA|TRBJ2-5|TRBD2|TRBV29-1
CSVDRLAVQYF
TGCAGCGTGGATCGACTAGCTGTGCAGTACTTC
>NA|TRBJ1-1|NA|TRBV3-1
CASSHFEWSNTEAFF
TGTGCCAGCAGCCACTTTGAGTGGTCGAACACTGAAGCTTTCTTT
>NA|TRBJ2-4|NA|TRBV19
CASSSPGKLGKNIQYF
TGTGCCAGTAGTTCCCCGGGAAAACTAGGCAAAAACATTCAGTACTTC
>few|TRBJ2-1|TRBD2|TRBV7-9
CASIWIGGEEQFF
TGTGCCAGCATCTGGATCGGGGGGGAAGAGCAGTTCTTC
>NA|TRBJ2-3|TRBD1|TRBV4-2
CASSQEPGQGIEGTDTQYF
TGTGCCAGCAGCCAAGAGCCGGGACAGGGCATTGAGGGGACAGATACGCAGTATTTT
>NA|TRBJ1-1|NA|TRBV29-1
CSVDVDGIPEAFF
TGCAGCGTTGATGTAGACGGCATACCTGAAGCTTTCTTT
>once|TRBJ1-2|NA|TRBV27
CASSTATRNYGYTF
TGTGCCAGCAGTACCGCGACAAGGAACTATGGCTACACCTTC
>NA|TRBJ2-2|NA|TRBV7-2
CASSLVAGARSGELFF
TGTGCCAGCAGCTTAGTCGCAGGGGCCAGATCCGGGGAGCTGTTTTTT
>NA|TRBJ1-2|TRBD1|TRBV3-1
CASSQVGTGGGYGYTF
TGTGCCAGCAGCCAAGTGGGGACAGGGGGCGGCTATGGCTACACCTTC
>NA|TRBJ2-5|TRBD2|TRBV9
CASSVAASGSQETQYF
TGTGCCAGCAGCGTAGCGGCTAGCGGCTCCCAAGAGACCCAGTACTTC
>once|TRBJ2-1|NA|TRBV4-1
CASSRTGTQYYEQFF
TGCGCCAGCAGCCGCACCGGGACCCAATACTACGAGCAGTTCTTC
>NA|TRBJ1-4|NA|TRBV18
CASSPPPGGHEKLFF
TGTGCCAGCTCACCCCCGCCGGGGGGGCATGAAAAACTGTTTTTT
>once|TRBJ2-3|NA|TRBV12-5
CASSLYPWPSTDTQYF
TGTGCTAGTTCCCTCTACCCTTGGCCTAGCACAGATACGCAGTATTTT
>NA|TRBJ1-2|NA|TRBV2
CASIQGFYGYTF
TGTGCCAGCATTCAGGGTTTCTATGGCTACACCTTC
>NA|TRBJ2-1|TRBD2|TRBV4-1
CASSLLRAGVRYSEQFF
TGCGCCAGCAGTCTCCTAAGAGCGGGGGTGCGGTACAGTGAGCAGTTCTTC
>few|TRBJ2-1|TRBD2|TRBV7-3
CASSLWGLAGGRPYNEQFF
TGTGCCAGCAGCTTATGGGGACTAGCGGGGGGTCGCCCCTACAATGAGCAGTTCTTC
>NA|TRBJ2-6|NA|TRBV5-6
CASRPLGANVLTF
TGTGCCAGCAGACCCCTTGGGGCCAACGTCCTGACTTTC
>NA|TRBJ1-5|NA|TRBV7-2
CASSFSPGTNQPQHF
TGTGCCAGCAGCTTCAGCCCGGGGACCAATCAGCCCCAGCATTTT
>NA|TRBJ2-7|NA|TRBV6-2/TRBV6-3
CASTDLSYEQYF
TGTGCCAGCACCGATTTATCCTACGAGCAGTACTTC